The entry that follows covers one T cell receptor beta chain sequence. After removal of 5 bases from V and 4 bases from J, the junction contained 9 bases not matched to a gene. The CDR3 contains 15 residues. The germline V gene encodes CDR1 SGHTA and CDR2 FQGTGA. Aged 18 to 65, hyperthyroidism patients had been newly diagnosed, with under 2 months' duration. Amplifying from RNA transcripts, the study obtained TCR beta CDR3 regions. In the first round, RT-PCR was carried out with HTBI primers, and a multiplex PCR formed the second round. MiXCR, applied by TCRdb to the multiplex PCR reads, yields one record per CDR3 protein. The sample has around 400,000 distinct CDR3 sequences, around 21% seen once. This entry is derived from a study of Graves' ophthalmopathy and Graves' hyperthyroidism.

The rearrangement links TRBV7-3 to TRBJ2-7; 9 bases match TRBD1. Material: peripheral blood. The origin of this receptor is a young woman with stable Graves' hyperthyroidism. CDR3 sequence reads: CASSRGTGRFYEQYF. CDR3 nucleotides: TGTGCCAGCAGCCGAGGGACAGGGCGCTTTTACGAGCAGTACTTC.